The clone carrying this T cell receptor (beta chain) turned up a few times. The antigen remains undetermined. Primers for the PCR totalled 60 Vbeta and 13 Jbeta. Some clones are missing from TCRdb's copy, which holds only in-frame ones; the method was immunoSEQ multiplex PCR. This sample has some 110,000 clones, with approximately 81% found just once. The data belong to a study of cytomegalovirus exposure and HLA in healthy donors. Study-wide results and caveats: A later analysis revealed that TCR association rates differed between HLA loci, peaking at DRB1 and bottoming out at HLA-C. Further analysis, carried out later, found HLA-associated TCR beta chains more clonally expanded than equally common other chains.

J was trimmed by 3 bases and V by 5 bases; bases with no gene match: 7. CDR1 and CDR2 from the germline V gene are SGHNT and YENEEA. CDR3 length equals 16 residues. The rearrangement joins TRBV11-3 to TRBJ1-1; 12 nucleotides line up with TRBD1. The specimen sequenced was PBMCs. This receptor was identified in a woman between 18 and 29 years old in good health and CMV-seropositive. The CDR3 nucleotides are TGTGCCAGCAGCGGAGGGACAGGGGGCGCGGACACTGAAGCTTTCTTT. It yields the protein CASSGGTGGADTEAFF.